The 32 T cell receptor beta chains below all came from one sample that was sequenced in a study of cytomegalovirus exposure and HLA in healthy donors (TCRdb year 2017). Libraries came from the immunoSEQ multiplex PCR assay. For the multiplex PCR, a mixture combining 60 forward primers for TCR Vbeta segments and 13 reverse primers for TCR Jbeta segments was used. As stored in TCRdb, this immuneACCESS dataset retains in-frame rearrangements with V and J assigned. A fraction of the clones does not appear; measured against another copy, unresolved V genes explain less than half of the discrepancy, and the remainder lacks a known reason. Counted in this sample were around 170,000 clones; 60% to 85% of them appeared once. The top ten constitute around 1.6% of the sample. The sample consisted of PBMCs. These TCRs come from a man younger than 35 in good health and CMV-seronegative.

V is TRBV6-1 and J is TRBJ2-2; D might be TRBD2 (6 bases). V dropped 4 bases and J dropped 4 bases, with 13 bases sitting between them. CDR3 size: 15 residues. CDR1 is MNHNS, CDR2 SASEGT, per germline. The CDR3 sequence is CASSVPGTPTGELFF. CDR3 bases: TGTGCCAGCAGTGTACCCGGGACTCCCACCGGGGAGCTGTTTTTT.

Remarks on this clone: Additional DNA sequences in this sample encode the identical CDR3. The chain carries TRBV5-6 and TRBJ1-2; no clear D gene. The V gene's germline CDR1 is SGHDT and CDR2 YYEEEE. There are 13 residues in the CDR3. V gave up 4 bases and J gave up 4 bases, with 11 bases separating them. The CDR3 protein is CASSPGGSYGYTF. CDR3 in DNA: TGTGCCAGCAGCCCTGGTGGGAGCTATGGCTACACCTTC.

The rearrangement joins TRBV10-3 to TRBJ2-2; TRBD2 agrees at 12 bases. V lost 5 bases, J lost 2 bases, and 6 bases stayed unmatched. This CDR3 contains 17 residues. CDR1 ENHRY and CDR2 SYGVKD come from the germline V gene. The CDR3 coding sequence is TGTGCCATCAGTCTGACTAGCGGGGGTATCAACACCGGGGAGCTGTTTTTT. Protein sequence: CAISLTSGGINTGELFF.

This sequence joins TRBV2 and TRBJ1-5; D is unclear. In germline, CDR1 is SNHLY, CDR2 FYNNEI. The germline V and J ends were trimmed by 2 bases and 4 bases, with 12 bases remaining between them. There are 15 residues in the CDR3. As DNA, the CDR3 is TGTGCCAGCAGTGAATGGAGAGTGGAGAATCAGCCCCAGCATTTT. Translated: CASSEWRVENQPQHF. The full variable domain, completed using reference TRBV2 and TRBJ1-5, is EPEVTQTPSHQVTQMGQEVILRCVPISNHLYFYWYRQILGQKVEFLVSFYNNEISEKSEIFDDQFSVERPDGSNFTLKIRSTKLEDSAMYFCASSEWRVENQPQHFGDGTRLSIL.

Written as DNA, the CDR3 is TGTGCCAGCAGCTTGGAAGCGGGAGGCCGGAAAGATACGCAGTATTTT. Protein product: CASSLEAGGRKDTQYF. V and J are TRBV5-4 and TRBJ2-3; TRBD2 matches 9 bases. V dropped 0 bases and J dropped 5; count of bases not matched to a gene: 7. The CDR3 contains 16 residues. Per germline, CDR1 SGHNT and CDR2 YYREEE (reference sequence).

This clone was detected only once. V gene TRBV28 combines with J gene TRBJ1-6, with 7 bases that match TRBD1. Germline-derived CDR1 and CDR2 are MDHEN and SYDVKM. The CDR3 is 15 residues long. V was clipped by 5 bases and J by 4 bases; unmatched bases: 5. CDR3 coding DNA: TGTGCCAGCAGTCCCCCGGGACAGTATAATTCACCCCTCCACTTT. Protein product: CASSPPGQYNSPLHF.

This clone was seen a handful of times. The chain carries TRBV7-3 and TRBJ2-2; possibly TRBD1 for D (6 bases). Germline V gives CDR1 SGHTA, CDR2 FQGTGA. This CDR3 contains 15 residues. The V and J ends lost 5 bases and 5 bases respectively, with 15 bases between them. The CDR3 region has the DNA TGTGCCAGCAGCCCAACCCGACAGGTTACCGGGGAGCTGTTTTTT. Residues: CASSPTRQVTGELFF. Variable domain in full (rest from reference TRBV7-3 and TRBJ2-2): GAGVSQTPSNKVTEKGKYVELRCDPISGHTALYWYRQSLGQGPEFLIYFQGTGAADDSGLPNDRFFAVRPEGSVSTLKIQRTERGDSAVYLCASSPTRQVTGELFFGEGSRLTVL.

The V call is TRBV28, the J call TRBJ1-4; TRBD1 aligns across 8 bases. Per germline, CDR1 MDHEN and CDR2 SYDVKM. The CDR3 contains 14 residues. Unmatched junction bases numbered 7, after V lost 6 bases and J lost 7 bases. The CDR3 sequence: CASRRQGAAEKLFF. The CDR3 nucleotides read TGTGCCAGCAGGCGTCAGGGGGCTGCTGAAAAACTGTTTTTT.

The chain recombines TRBV5-4 with TRBJ1-6; 8 bases agree with TRBD1. The V gene's germline CDR1 is SGHNT and CDR2 YYREEE (reference sequence). Unmatched junction bases numbered 6, after V lost 4 bases and J lost 9 bases. CDR3 length: 14 amino acids. The CDR3 reads CASSTNRGSSPLHF. CDR3 DNA sequence: TGTGCCAGCAGCACAAACAGGGGGAGTTCACCCCTCCACTTT.

This clone was found a few times. This sample includes further DNA sequences coding for the same CDR3. This chain connects TRBV6-1 to TRBJ1-1, with D possibly matching TRBD1 (5 bases). V was pared by 4 bases and J by 5 bases, with 11 bases between. The CDR3 has 13 amino acids. CDR1 is MNHNS, CDR2 SASEGT, per germline. CDR3 amino acids: CASSATGNTEAFF. The CDR3 DNA is TGTGCCAGCAGTGCCACAGGTAATACTGAAGCTTTCTTT.

This clone appeared once. The chain links TRBV2 to TRBJ2-5; possibly TRBD2 for D (5 bases). CDR3 length equals 14 residues. Germline assignment: CDR1 SNHLY and CDR2 FYNNEI. Trimming pared 1 base from V and 7 bases from J, leaving 13 bases between. CDR3 residues: CASSEVGSEGTQYF. The CDR3 DNA reads TGTGCCAGCAGTGAAGTTGGTAGCGAGGGGACCCAGTACTTC.

The chain is built from TRBV6-6 and TRBJ1-2, with 7 bases fitting TRBD1. This CDR3 spans 12 amino acids. Germline-derived CDR1 and CDR2 are MNHNY and SVGAGI (reference sequence). Trimming took 7 bases from V and 5 from J; bases not matched to a gene: 4. The CDR3 here is CASTLTGYGYTF. In DNA form, the CDR3 reads TGTGCCAGCACCCTGACAGGGTATGGCTACACCTTC.

The chain has TRBV18 and TRBJ2-5; possibly TRBD1 for D (5 bases). The DNA end lines up better with TRBJ2-7; the J call may be wrong. In germline, CDR1 is KGHSH, CDR2 LQKENI. CDR3 length: 15 residues. The DNA of the CDR3 is TGTGCCAGCTCACCTAATAGGGGTAGCTCCTACGAGCAGTACTTC. Translated: CASSPNRGSSYEQYF.

The J gene is TRBJ1-3, the V gene TRBV5-1; no firm D call. V was pared by 0 bases and J by 0 bases, with 7 bases between. The germline V gene encodes CDR1 SGHRS and CDR2 YFSETQ. The length of the CDR3 is 15 residues. The CDR3 DNA follows: TGCGCCAGCAGCTTGGGGCACAACTCTGGAAACACCATATATTTT. It encodes CASSLGHNSGNTIYF.

The chain employs TRBV7-9 and TRBJ1-1, with 7 bases matching TRBD1. The J segment lost 1 base and the V segment lost 5 bases, leaving 7 bases of the junction unmatched. From germline, CDR1 is SEHNR and CDR2 FQNEAQ (reference sequence). This CDR3 contains 15 residues. The CDR3: CASSPRPGGNTEAFF. CDR3 DNA: TGTGCCAGCAGCCCCAGACCAGGGGGGAACACTGAAGCTTTCTTT.

On this clone: One end of the junction does not line up with germline, which may come from a read error. The V and J genes are TRBV7-7 and TRBJ2-5, with D possibly matching TRBD2 (6 bases). CDR1 is SSHAT and CDR2 is FNYEAQ in the germline V gene (reference sequence). There are 15 residues in the CDR3. The chain's CDR3 is CASIPRESGQETQYF. The CDR3 bases are TGTGCTAGCATCCCCCGGGAGAGCGGCCAAGAGACCCAGTACTTC.

This chain connects TRBV9 to TRBJ1-2, with D uncertain. Germline V gives CDR1 SGDLS, CDR2 YYNGEE. This CDR3 is 15 amino acids long. The V gene lost 1 base and the J gene lost 4 bases, with 14 bases spanning the gap. In nucleotides, the CDR3 is TGTGCCAGCAGCGTACGTGCGATCCGGTCCTATGGCTACACCTTC. It specifies CASSVRAIRSYGYTF.

This sequence joins TRBV7-2 and TRBJ2-2; tentative D call: TRBD2 (7 bases). CDR1 is SGHTA, CDR2 FQGNSA, per germline. Trimming pared 5 bases from V and 2 bases from J, leaving 24 bases between. The CDR3 totals 19 residues. As DNA, the CDR3 is TGTGCCAGCAGCCCCCCCCCAGTTCTGGCGGGGGCAAACACCGGGGAGCTGTTTTTT. It translates to CASSPPPVLAGANTGELFF.

V usage is TRBV7-3 and J usage is TRBJ2-3; possible D gene TRBD2, 5 bases. The CDR3 length is 14 residues. Germline-derived CDR1 and CDR2 are SGHTA and FQGTGA. Trimming cost V 2 bases and J 2 bases, with 8 bases left between them. This CDR3 is CASSLEGLTDTQYF. The CDR3, as DNA: TGTGCCAGCAGCTTAGAGGGTCTCACAGATACGCAGTATTTT.

Only a few counts were recorded for this clone. The J gene is TRBJ1-6, the V gene TRBV30; perhaps TRBD1 as D (5 bases). V was cut by 0 bases and J by 8 bases, with 11 bases left in between. The length of the CDR3 is 14 residues. Germline lookup yields CDR1 GTSNPN and CDR2 SVGIG (reference sequence). The CDR3 DNA sequence: TGTGCCTGGAGTGTAGGCCAGGGTTATTCACCCCTCCACTTT. Its translation is CAWSVGQGYSPLHF.

V is TRBV7-9 and J is TRBJ1-1; D ambiguous. Deletions cut 5 bases from V and 4 bases from J, with 11 bases between. Germline V CDR1 and CDR2: SEHNR, FQNEAQ (reference sequence). The length of the CDR3 is 13 residues. Written as DNA, the CDR3 is TGTGCCAGCAGCCCTACCGAGGGCACTGAAGCTTTCTTT. Protein sequence: CASSPTEGTEAFF.

The chain carries TRBV30 and TRBJ1-3; D is uncertain. Deletions cut 3 bases from V and 8 bases from J, with 8 bases between. Germline CDR1 GTSNPN, CDR2 SVGIG (reference sequence). The CDR3 covers 11 residues. CDR3 DNA: TGTGCCTGGAGCGCTAGTCACACCATATATTTT. Its translation is CAWSASHTIYF.

This chain uses TRBV2 with TRBJ2-1; 11 bases fit TRBD1. This CDR3 has 15 amino acids. The germline V gene encodes CDR1 SNHLY and CDR2 FYNNEI. V lost 6 bases, J lost 7 bases, and 8 bases stayed unmatched. CDR3 region: CASRLGQGDWNEQFF. CDR3 in DNA: TGTGCCAGCAGACTGGGACAGGGGGATTGGAATGAGCAGTTCTTC. The full variable domain, in which reference TRBV2 and TRBJ2-1 provide the parts outside the CDR3, is EPEVTQTPSHQVTQMGQEVILRCVPISNHLYFYWYRQILGQKVEFLVSFYNNEISEKSEIFDDQFSVERPDGSNFTLKIRSTKLEDSAMYFCASRLGQGDWNEQFFGPGTRLTVL.

The chain recombines TRBV7-9 with TRBJ2-2; possible D gene TRBD2, 6 bases. The CDR3 spans 14 residues. V was clipped by 6 bases and J by 1 base, with 9 bases between them. Germline V gene lookup returns CDR1 SEHNR and CDR2 FQNEAQ (reference sequence). The CDR3 DNA is TGTGCCAGCAGTCAGGGAGGGAACACCGGGGAGCTGTTTTTT. Its protein product is CASSQGGNTGELFF.

The V and J genes are TRBV6-5 and TRBJ2-1, with 11 bases matching TRBD2. Germline CDR1 is MNHEY and CDR2 is SVGAGI. This CDR3 is 15 amino acids long. V trimming: 2 bases; J trimming: 7 bases; junction bases outside the gene matches: 4. The CDR3 bases are TGTGCCAGCAGTTACGGAACTAGCGGGAGAAATGAGCAGTTCTTC. Translating gives CASSYGTSGRNEQFF.

This clone was observed a handful of times. This rearrangement joins TRBV28 to TRBJ2-7; weak D call: TRBD1 (5 bases). The CDR3 consists of 12 residues. Between the trimmed V and J ends, which lost 2 bases and 7 bases, there was a span of 9 bases. Looked up from germline, CDR1 is MDHEN and CDR2 is SYDVKM. The CDR3 DNA sequence: TGTGCCAGCAGTTTAGGACACCGGGAGCAGTACTTC. Translation: CASSLGHREQYF.

This clone has only a few counts. The chain carries TRBV30 and TRBJ1-3; 8 bases are shared with TRBD1. Looked up from germline, CDR1 is GTSNPN and CDR2 is SVGIG (reference sequence). V lost 2 bases and J lost 7; bases outside the gene matches: 7. The CDR3 runs 14 residues. The CDR3 sequence is CAWSSGQGRNTIYF. The CDR3 DNA reads TGTGCCTGGAGTTCTGGACAGGGCCGGAACACCATATATTTT.

The chain links TRBV28 to TRBJ1-5; no reliable D call. The CDR3 sequence is 14 residues long. Trimming removed 3 bases from V and 5 bases from J, with 11 bases in between. From germline, CDR1 is MDHEN and CDR2 SYDVKM. CDR3: CASSLWQVDQPQHF. CDR3 in DNA: TGTGCCAGCAGTTTGTGGCAGGTCGATCAGCCCCAGCATTTT. Drawing the rest from reference TRBV28 and TRBJ1-5, the complete variable domain is DVKVTQSSRYLVKRTGEKVFLECVQDMDHENMFWYRQDPGLGLRLIYFSYDVKMKEKGDIPEGYSVSREKKERFSLILESASTNQTSMYLCASSLWQVDQPQHFGDGTRLSIL.

This clone was observed a handful of times. The chain combines TRBV7-2 with TRBJ2-5, with D maybe TRBD2 (6 bases). CDR3 length equals 15 residues. Trimming took off 8 bases at V and 1 base at J, with 17 bases between the two ends. CDR1 and CDR2 from the germline V gene are SGHTA and FQGNSA. CDR3 coding DNA: TGTGCCAGCTCCTTATCACCGGGACTCCAAGAGACCCAGTACTTC. Amino acid sequence: CASSLSPGLQETQYF.

V is TRBV30 and J is TRBJ2-5, with D possibly being TRBD1 (5 bases). Germline CDR1 is GTSNPN and CDR2 is SVGIG (reference sequence). The V end was cut by 2 bases, the J end by 1 base, with 23 bases between. This CDR3 contains 18 residues. For the CDR3, the DNA is TGTGCCTGGAGTCCATCCCCCGCGACAGACTTAAGCCAAGAGACCCAGTACTTC. It translates to CAWSPSPATDLSQETQYF.

This clone appeared a single time. Here the CDR3 DNA reads TGTGCCAGCAGTTTAGGGGGGATCACCGGGGAGCTGTTTTTT. It specifies CASSLGGITGELFF. The chain links TRBV28 to TRBJ2-2, with D possibly matching TRBD2 (6 bases). V was clipped by 2 bases and J by 4 bases, with 8 bases between them. The germline V gene has CDR1 MDHEN and CDR2 SYDVKM. The CDR3 runs to 14 residues.

This chain uses TRBV5-6 with TRBJ2-5; the D is unclear. The CDR3 runs to 16 residues. Trimming removed 2 bases at V and 1 base at J, with 15 bases between. Germline V CDR1 and CDR2: SGHDT, YYEEEE. The CDR3 nucleotides read TGTGCCAGCAGCTTCTCGCCGACACAGACCCAAGAGACCCAGTACTTC. It specifies CASSFSPTQTQETQYF.